This is a list of T cell receptor beta chains from one sample in a study of breast tumors, draining lymph nodes, adjacent tissues. From the multiplex PCR reads, TCRdb called clonotypes with MiXCR, one entry per CDR3 protein. The repertoire holds roughly 86,000 distinct CDR3 sequences, with approximately 19% as singletons. Sequenced sample: axillary lymph node tissue. The source is a female donor with breast cancer. Some clones in this sample may be carry-over from other donors' samples. Each CDR3 is given with its conserved first and last residue. D genes are given only for firm matches. Size is stated for part of the rows, as once, few or many counts, or as a class when the clone is expanded.

d_gene: TRBD2
v_gene: TRBV30
j_gene: TRBJ2-7
abundance: .
CDR3nt: TGTGCCTGGGCTCCACGACTAGCGGGGATCTACGAGCAGTACTTC
CDR3aa: CAWAPRLAGIYEQYF

d_gene: TRBD2
v_gene: TRBV28
j_gene: TRBJ2-3
abundance: .
CDR3nt: TGTGCCAGCACCTTCTCCCTAGCGGGAGGGATAACGCAGTATTTT
CDR3aa: CASTFSLAGGITQYF

d_gene: TRBD1
v_gene: TRBV3-1
j_gene: TRBJ2-3
abundance: few
CDR3nt: TGTGCCAGCAGCCAAGGGACAGGGGTTCGGGATACGCAGTATTTT
CDR3aa: CASSQGTGVRDTQYF

d_gene: .
v_gene: TRBV5-1
j_gene: TRBJ1-1
abundance: .
CDR3nt: TGCGCCAGCAGCTCCCAAACGGGGGCCACTGAAGCTTTCTTT
CDR3aa: CASSSQTGATEAFF

d_gene: TRBD1
v_gene: TRBV12-3/TRBV12-4
j_gene: TRBJ2-1
abundance: many
CDR3nt: TGTGCCACCGCGCCCCCCGAGGACAGGGGGAAGGATGAGCAGTTCTTC
CDR3aa: CATAPPEDRGKDEQFF

d_gene: TRBD2
v_gene: TRBV2
j_gene: TRBJ2-3
abundance: medium-sized
CDR3nt: TGTGCCAGCAGTGCTAGTACTAGCGGGAAGACAGATACGCAGTATTTT
CDR3aa: CASSASTSGKTDTQYF

d_gene: TRBD1
v_gene: TRBV5-1
j_gene: TRBJ1-2
abundance: many
CDR3nt: TGCGCCAGCAGCCCGGGGACAGGTGAAGGCTACACCTTC
CDR3aa: CASSPGTGEGYTF

d_gene: TRBD1
v_gene: TRBV18
j_gene: TRBJ2-7
abundance: .
CDR3nt: TGTGCCAGCTCACCTTCTGGACAGGGGGAAGACGAGCAGTACTTC
CDR3aa: CASSPSGQGEDEQYF

d_gene: .
v_gene: TRBV5-4
j_gene: TRBJ2-5
abundance: many
CDR3nt: TGTGCCAGCACGGTGCAGGGGCCTCAAGAGACCCAGTACTTC
CDR3aa: CASTVQGPQETQYF

d_gene: TRBD2
v_gene: TRBV10-3
j_gene: TRBJ2-3
abundance: many
CDR3nt: TGTGCCATCAGTGTGTCACTAGCGGGAGCCGCCAGAGCTAATTCTACTAGCACAGATACGCAGTATTTT
CDR3aa: CAISVSLAGAARANSTSTDTQYF

d_gene: TRBD2
v_gene: TRBV11-3
j_gene: TRBJ2-7
abundance: many
CDR3nt: TGTGCCAGCAGCTTAGTCCCAGCGGGAGTTCAGTACTTC
CDR3aa: CASSLVPAGVQYF

d_gene: .
v_gene: TRBV7-7
j_gene: TRBJ2-1
abundance: many
CDR3nt: TGTGCTAGCAGCTTGGGGGGCCCCTCCTACAATGAGCAGTTCTTC
CDR3aa: CASSLGGPSYNEQFF

d_gene: .
v_gene: TRBV6-1
j_gene: TRBJ2-1
abundance: few
CDR3nt: TGTGCCAGCAATACAGTGGCCTACAATGAGCAGTTCTTC
CDR3aa: CASNTVAYNEQFF

d_gene: .
v_gene: TRBV6-6
j_gene: TRBJ1-5
abundance: many
CDR3nt: TGTGCCAGCAGTTACTCCGGGGGACGGAGGGTAGGCAATCAGCCCCAGCATTTT
CDR3aa: CASSYSGGRRVGNQPQHF

d_gene: .
v_gene: TRBV28
j_gene: TRBJ1-2
abundance: few
CDR3nt: TGTGCCAGCAGCTCCTCCGGTGCGGGTGGCTACACCTTC
CDR3aa: CASSSSGAGGYTF

d_gene: .
v_gene: TRBV19
j_gene: TRBJ1-2
abundance: many
CDR3nt: TGTGCCAGTAGGCCCCGCGGTGGGGACTATGGCTACACCTTC
CDR3aa: CASRPRGGDYGYTF

d_gene: .
v_gene: TRBV3-1
j_gene: TRBJ1-6
abundance: many
CDR3nt: TGTGCCAGCAGCGGGTCAGGGCAAATATCGCCCCTCCACTTT
CDR3aa: CASSGSGQISPLHF

d_gene: .
v_gene: TRBV6-5
j_gene: TRBJ1-6
abundance: many
CDR3nt: TGTGCCAGCAGTCTACTACCGGGGGACTCACCCCTCCACTTT
CDR3aa: CASSLLPGDSPLHF

d_gene: TRBD1
v_gene: TRBV5-1
j_gene: TRBJ2-5
abundance: many
CDR3nt: TGCGCCAGCAGCTTGGGGACAGGGATCGAGACCCAGTACTTC
CDR3aa: CASSLGTGIETQYF

d_gene: .
v_gene: TRBV4-3
j_gene: TRBJ1-4
abundance: many
CDR3nt: TGCGCCAGCAGCCAAGATCGCGAACGCGAAAAACTGTTTTTT
CDR3aa: CASSQDREREKLFF

d_gene: .
v_gene: TRBV7-9
j_gene: TRBJ1-6
abundance: many
CDR3nt: TGTGCCAGCAGCCGAGGCGTCGGGACGGATCATAATTCACCCCTCCACTTT
CDR3aa: CASSRGVGTDHNSPLHF

d_gene: TRBD1
v_gene: TRBV9
j_gene: TRBJ1-2
abundance: many
CDR3nt: TGTGCCAGCAGCGTAGACCCCGGGACAGGGGAGAGTGGCTACACCTTC
CDR3aa: CASSVDPGTGESGYTF

d_gene: TRBD2
v_gene: TRBV7-7
j_gene: TRBJ2-1
abundance: many
CDR3nt: TGTGCTAGCAGCCCACACCATGCTAGCGGGAGGGACAATGAGCAGTTCTTC
CDR3aa: CASSPHHASGRDNEQFF